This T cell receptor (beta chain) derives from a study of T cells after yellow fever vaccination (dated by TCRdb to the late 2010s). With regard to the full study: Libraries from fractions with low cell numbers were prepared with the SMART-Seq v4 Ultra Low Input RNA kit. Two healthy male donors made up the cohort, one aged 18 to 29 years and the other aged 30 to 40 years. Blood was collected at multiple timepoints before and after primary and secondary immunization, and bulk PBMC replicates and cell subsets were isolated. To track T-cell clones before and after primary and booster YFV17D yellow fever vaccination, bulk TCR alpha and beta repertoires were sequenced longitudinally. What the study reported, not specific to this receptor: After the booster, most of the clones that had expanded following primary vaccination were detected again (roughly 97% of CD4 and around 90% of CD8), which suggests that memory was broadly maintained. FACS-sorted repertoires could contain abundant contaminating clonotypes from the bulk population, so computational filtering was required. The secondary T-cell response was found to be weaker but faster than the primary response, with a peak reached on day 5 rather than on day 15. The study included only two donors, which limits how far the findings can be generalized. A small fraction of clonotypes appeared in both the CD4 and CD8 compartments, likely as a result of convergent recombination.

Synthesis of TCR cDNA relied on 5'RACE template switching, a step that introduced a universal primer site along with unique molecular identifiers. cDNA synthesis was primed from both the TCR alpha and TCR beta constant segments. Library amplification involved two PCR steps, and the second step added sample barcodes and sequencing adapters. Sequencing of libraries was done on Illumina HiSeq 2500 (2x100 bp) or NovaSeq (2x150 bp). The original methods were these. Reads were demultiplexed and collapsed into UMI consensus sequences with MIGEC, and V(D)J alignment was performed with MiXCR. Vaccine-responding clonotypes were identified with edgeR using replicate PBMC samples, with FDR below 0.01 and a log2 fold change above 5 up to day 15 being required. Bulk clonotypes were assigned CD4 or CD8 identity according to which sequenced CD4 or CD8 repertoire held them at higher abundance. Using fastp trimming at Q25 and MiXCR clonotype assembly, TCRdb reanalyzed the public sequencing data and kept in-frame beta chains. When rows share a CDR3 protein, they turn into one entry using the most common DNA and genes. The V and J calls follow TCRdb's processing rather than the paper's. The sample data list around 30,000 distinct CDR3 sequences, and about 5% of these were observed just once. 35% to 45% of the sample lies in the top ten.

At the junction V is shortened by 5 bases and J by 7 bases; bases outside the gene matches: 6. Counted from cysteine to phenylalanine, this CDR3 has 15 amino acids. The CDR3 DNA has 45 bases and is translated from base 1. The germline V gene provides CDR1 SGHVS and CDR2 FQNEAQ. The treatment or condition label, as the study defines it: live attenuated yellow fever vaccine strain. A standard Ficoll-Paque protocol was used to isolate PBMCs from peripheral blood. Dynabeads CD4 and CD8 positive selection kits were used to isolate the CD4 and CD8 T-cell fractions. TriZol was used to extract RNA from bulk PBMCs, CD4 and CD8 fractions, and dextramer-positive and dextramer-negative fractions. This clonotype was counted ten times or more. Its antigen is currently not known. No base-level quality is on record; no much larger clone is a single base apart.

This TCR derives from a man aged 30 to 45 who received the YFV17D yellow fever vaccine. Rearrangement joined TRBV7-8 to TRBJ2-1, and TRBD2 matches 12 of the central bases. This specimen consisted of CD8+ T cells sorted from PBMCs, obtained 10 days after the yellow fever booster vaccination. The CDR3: CASSTLAGGGNEQFF. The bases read TGTGCCAGCAGCACTCTAGCGGGAGGGGGGAATGAGCAGTTCTTC.